The present entry profiles one T cell receptor beta chain with its context. Antigen specificity is unknown. Using genomic DNA as the template, TCR beta VDJ and CDR3 profiling was carried out. TCRdb re-derived calls from the reads in MiXCR, one entry per CDR3 protein. Seen here are tens of thousands of distinct CDR3 sequences, around 82% observed once, and the top ten hold roughly 22%. This specimen comes from a study of CD8+CD57+ T cells in acquired aplastic anemia. Overall study context: Mean DNA quantity obtained from sorted CD4+ and CD8+ cells was 3 to 4 ug. Some 9.9 million reads, on average, were obtained for CD4+ cells from healthy donors. Study-wide points: No significant patient-versus-control difference appeared in CD8+ Simpson's diversity. Comparison of patients with controls identified around 31 shared CD8+ CDR3 sequences.

The V gene lost 3 bases and the J gene lost 1 base, with 3 bases spanning the gap. The germline CDR1 and CDR2 sequences are MGHDK and SYGVNS. The CDR3 loop spans 12 amino acids. The chain carries TRBV25-1 and TRBJ1-2, with D unclear. Sequencing input: sorted CD4+, CD8+, or CD8+CD57+ T cells (not recorded which) from PBMCs. The clonotype originates from a human donor in good health, serving as a control. In DNA, the CDR3 is TGTGCCAGCAGTGATGATAACTATGGCTACACCTTC. Translating gives CASSDDNYGYTF.